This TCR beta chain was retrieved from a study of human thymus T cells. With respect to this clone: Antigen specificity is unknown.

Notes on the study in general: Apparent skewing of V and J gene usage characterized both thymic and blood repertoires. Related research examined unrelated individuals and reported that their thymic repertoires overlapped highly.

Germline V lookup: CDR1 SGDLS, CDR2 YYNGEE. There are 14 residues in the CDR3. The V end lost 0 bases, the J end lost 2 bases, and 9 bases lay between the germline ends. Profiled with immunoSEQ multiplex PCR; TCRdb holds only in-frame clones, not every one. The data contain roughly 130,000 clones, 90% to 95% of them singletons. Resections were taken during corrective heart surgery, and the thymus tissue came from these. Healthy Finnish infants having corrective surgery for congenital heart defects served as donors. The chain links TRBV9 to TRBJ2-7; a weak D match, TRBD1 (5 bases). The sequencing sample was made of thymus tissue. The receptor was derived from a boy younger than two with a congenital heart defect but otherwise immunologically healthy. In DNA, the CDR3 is TGTGCCAGCAGCGTAGATCAGGGTACCTACGAGCAGTACTTC. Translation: CASSVDQGTYEQYF.